The entry below gives a single TCR beta chain sequence along with its context. Its recognized antigen is unknown. Qualities for individual bases were not recorded, and no much larger clone is one base off. TCRbeta CDR3 regions were amplified from genomic DNA by means of the immunoSEQ Assay, a bias-controlled multiplex PCR. As for the authors' bioinformatics: The number of nucleated cells in each sample was estimated by amplification of reference gene primers within the assay. To quantify the absolute abundance of each unique TCRbeta CDR3 rearrangement, sequence reads were collapsed and filtered. For each sample, productive Simpson clonality was calculated as the square root of Simpson's diversity index over productive rearrangements. As stored in TCRdb, this immuneACCESS dataset retains in-frame rearrangements with V and J assigned. A fraction of the clones does not appear; measured against another copy, unresolved V genes explain less than half of the discrepancy, and the remainder lacks a known reason. V and J calls and clone size are as listed in that table; D and trimming were resolved from the DNA. The table for this sample lists 200,000 to 300,000 clones; roughly 76% of them were counted only once. The ten top clones hold 6% to 8% of the sample.

The data were obtained in a study of blood T cell repertoires in COVID-19 (dated by TCRdb to 2019 to 2021). In the study overall: The collaborator samples originated in the United States, Italy and Spain and spanned the acute and convalescent phases of COVID-19. The prospective study material was composed of cDNA or gDNA derived from T cells, B-cell-depleted T cells, or PBMCs. Deeply sampled blood TCRbeta repertoires from subjects exposed to, actively infected with, or recovered from COVID-19 were included in the dataset. The repertoires were released in a freely available public database meant as a resource for research on the immune response to SARS-CoV-2. Samples were obtained from the ongoing ImmuneRACE study (first 160 participants) and from over 1,000 subjects provided by 6 global collaborators. The sample metadata nearly always contained a de-identified subject ID, COVID-19 status, age in years and sex. Where HLA class I and class II types were available, the types were taken from metadata supplied by the sample provider, not from assay-based typing. The full study reports these points: The amount of clinical and demographic metadata varied by source and participant and was provided uncurated.

Via the germline V gene, CDR1 is MGHRA and CDR2 YSYEKL. From the cysteine through the phenylalanine, the CDR3 covers 14 amino acids. CDR3 DNA is the only sequence kept; it has 42 bases, read in frame from the first base. Trimmed from V: 7 bases; trimmed from J: 4 bases; junction bases lacking a gene match: 8. In Seattle, one collaborating source enrolled patients while the infection was active and tracked those patients longitudinally over the course of disease. The collaborating institutions used their own protocols to collect whole blood in K2EDTA tubes. For TCRbeta analysis, collaborators shipped samples as frozen whole blood, isolated PBMCs, or DNA extracted from either of those sample types.

The chain couples TRBV4-1 to TRBJ1-1; 8 central bases correspond to TRBD1. The sequenced sample consisted of peripheral blood. This clonotype originated in a woman of 80 years or more with COVID-19, enrolled during active disease. The encoded CDR3 is CASTSWTGSTEAFF. DNA sequence: TGCGCCAGCACCTCCTGGACAGGGAGCACTGAAGCTTTCTTT.